These T cell receptor beta chains were read from a single sample in a study of blood T cell repertoires in COVID-19. Clones were read by immunoSEQ multiplex PCR, and TCRdb kept only the in-frame ones, dropping some. There are 160,000 or so clones in the sample; 80% occur only once, and approximately 3% lies in the top ten. The sample consisted of PBMCs or T cells enriched from blood (not recorded which). All receptors come from a woman aged 60-75 years who had recovered from COVID-19. Both conserved end residues are part of each CDR3. Fields, in order: CDR3 length, D gene, clone size, V gene, J gene, CDR3 protein, CDR3 DNA. The D gene is left open where the match is weak. Not all rows give a size; the values are once, few, many and, for expanded clones, a class.

len: 12
d_gene: NA
abundance: NA
v_gene: TRBV12-3/TRBV12-4
j_gene: TRBJ2-7
CDR3aa: CASSPDRGEQYF
CDR3nt: TGTGCCAGCAGCCCCGACCGGGGAGAGCAGTACTTC

len: 13
d_gene: NA
abundance: NA
v_gene: TRBV29-1
j_gene: TRBJ1-2
CDR3aa: CSVGRGGYYGYTF
CDR3nt: TGCAGCGTTGGGAGAGGAGGTTACTATGGCTACACCTTC

len: 11
d_gene: TRBD1
abundance: NA
v_gene: TRBV5-1
j_gene: TRBJ2-3
CDR3aa: CASTRGDTQYF
CDR3nt: TGCGCCAGCACCAGGGGGGATACGCAGTATTTT

len: 13
d_gene: NA
abundance: NA
v_gene: TRBV19
j_gene: TRBJ1-4
CDR3aa: CASSIVQREKLFF
CDR3nt: TGTGCCAGTAGTATCGTCCAGAGGGAAAAACTGTTTTTT

len: 15
d_gene: TRBD1
abundance: NA
v_gene: TRBV19
j_gene: TRBJ1-5
CDR3aa: CASTAGQGVPGPQHF
CDR3nt: TGTGCCAGTACTGCGGGACAGGGGGTACCAGGCCCCCAGCATTTT

len: 14
d_gene: NA
abundance: NA
v_gene: TRBV7-2
j_gene: TRBJ2-1
CDR3aa: CASSQRGSYNEQFF
CDR3nt: TGTGCCAGCAGCCAGAGAGGGTCCTACAATGAGCAGTTCTTC

len: 14
d_gene: TRBD1
abundance: NA
v_gene: TRBV7-2
j_gene: TRBJ2-5
CDR3aa: CASSVTGGSETQYF
CDR3nt: TGTGCCAGCAGTGTAACAGGGGGCTCGGAGACCCAGTACTTC

len: 15
d_gene: NA
abundance: NA
v_gene: TRBV2
j_gene: TRBJ2-5
CDR3aa: CASRLGGGAGETQYF
CDR3nt: TGTGCCAGCAGGCTCGGAGGGGGGGCCGGTGAGACCCAGTACTTC

len: 15
d_gene: NA
abundance: NA
v_gene: TRBV20-1
j_gene: TRBJ1-1
CDR3aa: CSASARTAMNTEAFF
CDR3nt: TGCAGTGCTAGTGCCCGGACAGCGATGAACACTGAAGCTTTCTTT

len: 14
d_gene: TRBD2
abundance: NA
v_gene: TRBV5-5
j_gene: TRBJ2-7
CDR3aa: CASSWTSGSYEQYF
CDR3nt: TGTGCCAGCAGCTGGACTAGCGGGTCCTACGAGCAGTACTTC

len: 14
d_gene: TRBD1
abundance: NA
v_gene: TRBV4-1
j_gene: TRBJ2-2
CDR3aa: CASSQERGPGELFF
CDR3nt: TGCGCCAGCAGCCAAGAGAGGGGGCCGGGGGAGCTGTTTTTT

len: 17
d_gene: NA
abundance: NA
v_gene: TRBV5-1
j_gene: TRBJ2-5
CDR3aa: CASSLGGVGGFRETQYF
CDR3nt: TGCGCCAGCAGCTTGGGGGGAGTCGGGGGATTCAGAGAGACCCAGTACTTC

len: 13
d_gene: NA
abundance: NA
v_gene: TRBV11-3
j_gene: TRBJ2-7
CDR3aa: CASSVTGFHEQYF
CDR3nt: TGTGCCAGCAGCGTTACAGGGTTCCACGAGCAGTACTTC

len: 13
d_gene: NA
abundance: NA
v_gene: TRBV5-6
j_gene: TRBJ2-1
CDR3aa: CASSSEYYNEQFF
CDR3nt: TGTGCCAGCAGCTCTGAGTACTACAATGAGCAGTTCTTC

len: 14
d_gene: TRBD1
abundance: NA
v_gene: TRBV27
j_gene: TRBJ1-6
CDR3aa: CAAADSRGVSPLHF
CDR3nt: TGTGCCGCCGCCGATTCCAGGGGGGTTTCACCCCTCCACTTT

len: 14
d_gene: TRBD1
abundance: NA
v_gene: TRBV9
j_gene: TRBJ2-7
CDR3aa: CASSVYPGGNEQYF
CDR3nt: TGTGCCAGCAGCGTTTACCCAGGGGGCAACGAGCAGTACTTC

len: 14
d_gene: TRBD1
abundance: NA
v_gene: TRBV10-2
j_gene: TRBJ1-3
CDR3aa: CASSEPGQGNTIYF
CDR3nt: TGCGCCAGCAGTGAGCCGGGACAGGGAAACACCATATATTTT

len: 15
d_gene: TRBD1
abundance: NA
v_gene: TRBV11-2
j_gene: TRBJ2-2
CDR3aa: CASSLIQGRTGELFF
CDR3nt: TGTGCCAGCAGCTTAATACAGGGGCGGACCGGGGAGCTGTTTTTT

len: 14
d_gene: NA
abundance: NA
v_gene: TRBV5-1
j_gene: TRBJ2-5
CDR3aa: CASSLGQIQETQYF
CDR3nt: TGCGCCAGCAGCCTAGGACAGATCCAAGAGACCCAGTACTTC

len: 14
d_gene: TRBD2
abundance: NA
v_gene: TRBV13
j_gene: TRBJ2-1
CDR3aa: CASSRRTSGNEQFF
CDR3nt: TGTGCCAGCAGTCGACGGACTAGCGGCAATGAGCAGTTCTTC

len: 14
d_gene: NA
abundance: NA
v_gene: TRBV29-1
j_gene: TRBJ1-1
CDR3aa: CSVEAGEGRAEAFF
CDR3nt: TGCAGCGTTGAAGCGGGAGAAGGCAGAGCTGAAGCTTTCTTT

len: 14
d_gene: TRBD1
abundance: NA
v_gene: TRBV28
j_gene: TRBJ1-1
CDR3aa: CASRTGGAGTEAFF
CDR3nt: TGTGCCAGCAGGACAGGGGGCGCGGGCACTGAAGCTTTCTTT

len: 14
d_gene: NA
abundance: NA
v_gene: TRBV5-1
j_gene: TRBJ2-7
CDR3aa: CASSFFEASYEQYF
CDR3nt: TGCGCCAGCAGCTTTTTTGAGGCGTCCTACGAGCAGTACTTC

len: 15
d_gene: NA
abundance: NA
v_gene: TRBV20-1
j_gene: TRBJ2-5
CDR3aa: CSASGGGADQETQYF
CDR3nt: TGCAGTGCTAGTGGCGGGGGCGCAGATCAAGAGACCCAGTACTTC

len: 15
d_gene: NA
abundance: NA
v_gene: TRBV4-1
j_gene: TRBJ2-3
CDR3aa: CASSQVGLATDTQYF
CDR3nt: TGCGCCAGCAGCCAAGTCGGACTTGCCACAGATACGCAGTATTTT

len: 15
d_gene: NA
abundance: NA
v_gene: TRBV5-1
j_gene: TRBJ2-1
CDR3aa: CASSFSLTSYNEQFF
CDR3nt: TGCGCCAGCAGCTTCTCGCTTACGAGCTACAATGAGCAGTTCTTC

len: 17
d_gene: NA
abundance: NA
v_gene: TRBV4-1
j_gene: TRBJ2-3
CDR3aa: CASSQEEGVRTTDTQYF
CDR3nt: TGCGCCAGCAGCCAAGAGGAAGGGGTCAGAACGACAGATACGCAGTATTTT

len: 17
d_gene: TRBD1
abundance: few
v_gene: TRBV27
j_gene: TRBJ1-1
CDR3aa: CASSLSLTGGANTEAFF
CDR3nt: TGTGCCAGCAGTTTATCCCTCACAGGGGGCGCGAACACTGAAGCTTTCTTT

len: 14
d_gene: NA
abundance: few
v_gene: TRBV7-9
j_gene: TRBJ2-2
CDR3aa: CASSPRVNGGELFF
CDR3nt: TGTGCCAGCAGCCCTAGAGTCAATGGCGGGGAGCTGTTTTTT

len: 12
d_gene: NA
abundance: NA
v_gene: TRBV4-1
j_gene: TRBJ2-7
CDR3aa: CASSQAGYEQYF
CDR3nt: TGCGCCAGCAGCCAAGCAGGCTACGAGCAGTACTTC

len: 16
d_gene: TRBD1
abundance: NA
v_gene: TRBV5-1
j_gene: TRBJ2-3
CDR3aa: CASFNDRVIGTDTQYF
CDR3nt: TGCGCCAGCTTTAACGACAGGGTAATCGGCACAGATACGCAGTATTTT

len: 10
d_gene: NA
abundance: NA
v_gene: TRBV20-1
j_gene: TRBJ2-7
CDR3aa: CSASADEQYF
CDR3nt: TGCAGTGCTAGTGCAGACGAGCAGTACTTC

len: 13
d_gene: NA
abundance: NA
v_gene: TRBV2
j_gene: TRBJ1-5
CDR3aa: CASRAVGYQPQHF
CDR3nt: TGTGCCAGCAGGGCGGTCGGGTATCAGCCCCAGCATTTT

len: 14
d_gene: NA
abundance: NA
v_gene: TRBV19
j_gene: TRBJ1-5
CDR3aa: CATQPGLTNQPQHF
CDR3nt: TGTGCCACCCAGCCGGGACTGACCAATCAGCCCCAGCATTTT

len: 15
d_gene: NA
abundance: NA
v_gene: TRBV6-5
j_gene: TRBJ1-2
CDR3aa: CASGAGGGSVYGYTF
CDR3nt: TGTGCCAGCGGAGCCGGGGGGGGGTCAGTCTATGGCTACACCTTC

len: 14
d_gene: NA
abundance: NA
v_gene: TRBV5-1
j_gene: TRBJ1-4
CDR3aa: CASSSEEANEKLFF
CDR3nt: TGCGCCAGCAGCTCGGAAGAGGCTAATGAAAAACTGTTTTTT

len: 13
d_gene: TRBD1
abundance: NA
v_gene: TRBV6-2/TRBV6-3
j_gene: TRBJ1-2
CDR3aa: CASSRTGGFSYTF
CDR3nt: TGTGCCAGCAGTCGGACAGGGGGCTTTAGCTACACCTTC

len: 15
d_gene: TRBD2
abundance: NA
v_gene: TRBV5-1
j_gene: TRBJ2-3
CDR3aa: CASSYSGGSTDTQYF
CDR3nt: TGCGCCAGCAGCTACTCGGGGGGGAGCACAGATACGCAGTATTTT

len: 13
d_gene: NA
abundance: once
v_gene: TRBV27
j_gene: TRBJ1-2
CDR3aa: CASSFPTGYGYTF
CDR3nt: TGTGCCAGCAGCTTCCCAACAGGGTATGGCTACACCTTC

len: 14
d_gene: NA
abundance: NA
v_gene: TRBV7-9
j_gene: TRBJ2-5
CDR3aa: CASSLETFQETQYF
CDR3nt: TGTGCCAGCAGCTTAGAGACATTCCAAGAGACCCAGTACTTC

len: 14
d_gene: NA
abundance: NA
v_gene: TRBV10-3
j_gene: TRBJ1-4
CDR3aa: CAISDNRGSEKLFF
CDR3nt: TGTGCCATCAGTGATAACCGGGGAAGTGAAAAACTGTTTTTT

len: 15
d_gene: NA
abundance: once
v_gene: TRBV9
j_gene: TRBJ2-2
CDR3aa: CASSRRGANTGELFF
CDR3nt: TGTGCCAGCAGCCGAAGGGGCGCGAACACCGGGGAGCTGTTTTTT

len: 13
d_gene: TRBD1
abundance: NA
v_gene: TRBV25-1
j_gene: TRBJ1-5
CDR3aa: CASSERDRGAQHF
CDR3nt: TGTGCCAGCAGTGAACGAGACAGGGGAGCCCAGCATTTT

len: 13
d_gene: TRBD1
abundance: NA
v_gene: TRBV30
j_gene: TRBJ2-7
CDR3aa: CASARTGGYQQYF
CDR3nt: TGTGCCAGCGCCCGGACAGGGGGCTATCAGCAGTACTTC

len: 15
d_gene: NA
abundance: NA
v_gene: TRBV7-2
j_gene: TRBJ2-7
CDR3aa: CASSLDRAISYEQYF
CDR3nt: TGTGCCAGCAGCTTAGACAGGGCAATCTCCTACGAGCAGTACTTC

len: 14
d_gene: NA
abundance: NA
v_gene: TRBV24-1
j_gene: TRBJ2-3
CDR3aa: CATAGTHKPDTQYF
CDR3nt: TGTGCCACCGCCGGGACACACAAACCAGATACGCAGTATTTT

len: 15
d_gene: TRBD1
abundance: NA
v_gene: TRBV27
j_gene: TRBJ1-2
CDR3aa: CASLPMTGGGSGYTF
CDR3nt: TGTGCCAGTCTACCAATGACAGGGGGAGGATCTGGCTACACCTTC

len: 14
d_gene: TRBD1
abundance: NA
v_gene: TRBV10-3
j_gene: TRBJ1-1
CDR3aa: CAIRKGQVNTEAFF
CDR3nt: TGTGCCATCAGAAAGGGACAGGTGAACACTGAAGCTTTCTTT

len: 14
d_gene: NA
abundance: NA
v_gene: TRBV30
j_gene: TRBJ1-5
CDR3aa: CAWSTQGFNQPQHF
CDR3nt: TGTGCCTGGAGTACACAGGGTTTCAATCAGCCCCAGCATTTT

len: 13
d_gene: TRBD1
abundance: NA
v_gene: TRBV19
j_gene: TRBJ1-1
CDR3aa: CASRDRPNTEAFF
CDR3nt: TGTGCCAGTAGGGACAGGCCCAACACTGAAGCTTTCTTT

len: 13
d_gene: TRBD1
abundance: NA
v_gene: TRBV11-2
j_gene: TRBJ2-7
CDR3aa: CASSSDRSYEQYF
CDR3nt: TGTGCCAGCAGCTCGGACAGGTCCTACGAGCAGTACTTC